This TCR beta chain was identified during a study of T cells after yellow fever vaccination. Study conclusions and caveats: Among all clonotypes, a small share was observed in both CD4 and CD8 compartments. Most clones from primary vaccination were detected again post-booster (around 96% CD4, around 88% CD8). There was a possibility that FACS-sorted repertoires contained abundant clonotypes contaminating from the bulk population.

This clonotype was found a few times. The antigen is not known. J gave up 6 bases and V 0 bases, and 4 bases lay outside the gene matches. The CDR3 is 14 residues long. In germline, CDR1 is DFQATT, CDR2 SNEGSKA (reference sequence). As TCR cDNA was made by 5'RACE template switching, a universal primer site and UMIs were added. MiXCR was run by TCRdb on the 5' RACE reads, yielding one entry per CDR3 protein. The sample includes some 560,000 distinct CDR3 sequences, less than 20% of them seen just once. This sequence joins TRBV20-1 and TRBJ2-2, with 7 bases fitting TRBD2. Source: PBMCs, taken 15 days after the yellow fever booster vaccination. The TCR was taken from a man aged 30-40 years who received the YFV17D yellow fever vaccine. In nucleotides, the CDR3 is TGCAGTGCTAGAGATGCTAGCGGATCCGGGGAGCTGTTTTTT. It is translated as CSARDASGSGELFF.